The TCR beta chain described here comes from a study of shared clonotypes between healthy human individuals. Note on this clone: Its antigen is not identified.

Study-level points and caveats: Sharing of clonotypes among donors was expected to vary with sequencing depth.

TCRdb's table, derived via immunoSEQ multiplex PCR, lists solely in-frame clones and lacks some. Among a few million clones listed, roughly nine tenths were seen once. Germline V gene sequence: CDR1 LNHNV, CDR2 YYDKDF (reference sequence). The CDR3 sequence is 15 residues long. Trimming stripped 0 bases from V and 3 bases from J, with 12 bases between. This rearrangement joins TRBV15 to TRBJ2-7; no firm D call. Source material: naive CD4+ T cells sorted from blood. Specified subset: CD45RA+ positively selected. This clonotype originated in a man between 18 and 29 years old in good health. CDR3 nucleotide sequence: TGTGCCACCAGCAGAGATTTAGGCTTAGGCTACGAGCAGTACTTC. Protein product: CATSRDLGLGYEQYF. The whole variable domain, filled in from reference TRBV15 and TRBJ2-7, reads DAMVIQNPRYQVTQFGKPVTLSCSQTLNHNVMYWYQQKSSQAPKLLFHYYDKDFNNEADTPDNFQSRRPNTSFCFLDIRSPGLGDTAMYLCATSRDLGLGYEQYFGPGTRLTVT.